These 15 T cell receptor beta chains were sequenced from one sample in a study of blood T cell repertoires in COVID-19. Using immunoSEQ multiplex PCR, the repertoire was profiled, and TCRdb retains in-frame clones only, with some absent. The table records approximately 330,000 clones, roughly 90% of them present only once. Sequences were obtained from PBMCs or T cells enriched from blood (not recorded which). These receptors originate from a woman under 40 who had recovered from COVID-19.

A single count supports this clone. The chain joins TRBV27 to TRBJ1-5, with TRBD1 matching over 10 bases. The germline V gene has CDR1 MNHEY and CDR2 SMNVEV (reference sequence). The CDR3 covers 14 residues. Losses at the gene ends were 6 bases for V and 7 bases for J; bases not matched to a gene: 6. The CDR3 loop reads CASRRTGGEQPQHF. For the CDR3, the DNA is TGTGCCAGCAGACGGACAGGGGGTGAACAGCCCCAGCATTTT.

This chain links TRBV27 with TRBJ2-3, with 11 bases that match TRBD1. This CDR3 spans 17 amino acids. CDR1 MNHEY and CDR2 SMNVEV come from the germline V gene (reference sequence). Trimming at V came to 1 base and at J to 8 bases, leaving 11 bases not matched to a gene. The CDR3 DNA reads TGTGCCAGCAGTTTATGGGAACCGGGACAGGGGGATGGTACGCAGTATTTT. This gives the protein CASSLWEPGQGDGTQYF.

The chain is built from TRBV19 and TRBJ1-2; 8 nucleotides align to TRBD1. The CDR3 covers 14 residues. With 7 bases clipped from V and 4 bases from J, the junction kept 8 bases outside the gene matches. Germline lookup yields CDR1 LNHDA and CDR2 SQIVND (reference sequence). The DNA of the CDR3 is TGTGCCAGTAAGGGCAGGGGGCCAATCTATGGCTACACCTTC. Translating it yields CASKGRGPIYGYTF.

This CDR3 reads CASSQDGDRAAPGANVLTF. DNA of the CDR3: TGTGCCAGCAGCCAAGATGGGGACAGGGCTGCCCCGGGGGCCAACGTCCTGACTTTC. V and J are TRBV3-1 (or the pseudogene TRBV3-2) and TRBJ2-6, with 9 bases aligning to TRBD1. The CDR3 is 19 amino acids. Germline lookup yields CDR1 LGHDT and CDR2 YNNKEL (reference sequence). J gave up 4 bases and V 0 bases, and 10 bases lay outside the gene matches.

The gene calls are TRBV19 and TRBJ1-1, with 7 bases lining up with TRBD1. CDR3 length equals 16 residues. Germline lookup yields CDR1 LNHDA and CDR2 SQIVND (reference sequence). Unmatched junction bases numbered 11, after V lost 6 bases and J lost 1 base. The CDR3 loop is CASRGQMGQTNTEAFF. Written as DNA, the CDR3 is TGTGCCAGTAGAGGACAAATGGGACAGACGAACACTGAAGCTTTCTTT.

The rearrangement links TRBV5-1 to TRBJ2-1; 10 nucleotides agree with TRBD2. Germline V gives CDR1 SGHRS, CDR2 YFSETQ. V was clipped by 4 bases and J by 3 bases; unmatched bases: 4. The CDR3 has 15 amino acids. The CDR3 coding sequence is TGCGCCAGCAGCCCGGGACTAGCGAGCTACAATGAGCAGTTCTTC. Its protein product is CASSPGLASYNEQFF.

The chain joins TRBV27 to TRBJ2-2; D might be TRBD2 (5 bases). Trimming cost V 3 bases and J 4 bases, with 9 bases left between them. The CDR3 is made up of 14 amino acids. Germline assignment: CDR1 MNHEY and CDR2 SMNVEV (reference sequence). The CDR3 here is CASSFGGSTGELFF. CDR3 nucleotides: TGTGCCAGCAGTTTCGGTGGGAGCACCGGGGAGCTGTTTTTT.

The rearrangement joins TRBV7-6 to TRBJ1-1; D may be TRBD1 (6 bases). Trimming shortened V by 3 bases and J by 3 bases, and 14 bases separated the two germline ends. Looked up from germline, CDR1 is SGHVS and CDR2 is FNYEAQ. This CDR3 is 15 amino acids long. CDR3 DNA: TGTGCCAGCAGCTTCGGAGACAGGCCGCACACTGAAGCTTTCTTT. Protein sequence: CASSFGDRPHTEAFF.

The J gene is TRBJ1-4, the V gene TRBV29-1; the D is unclear. The V gene lost 6 bases and the J gene lost 7 bases, with 12 bases spanning the gap. The CDR3 length is 12 residues. CDR1 is SQVTM, CDR2 ANQGSEA, per germline. CDR3 sequence reads: CSVSGPGEKLFF. As DNA, the CDR3 is TGCAGCGTCTCAGGTCCTGGTGAAAAACTGTTTTTT. Variable domain in full (rest from reference TRBV29-1 and TRBJ1-4): SAVISQKPSRDICQRGTSLTIQCQVDSQVTMMFWYRQQPGQSLTLIATANQGSEATYESGFVIDKFPISRPNLTFSTLTVSNMSPEDSSIYLCSVSGPGEKLFFGSGTQLSVL.

The chain is built from TRBV10-3 and TRBJ2-2; TRBD2 matches at 13 bases. This CDR3 comprises 17 residues. The germline V gene encodes CDR1 ENHRY and CDR2 SYGVKD. Germline trimming cut 6 bases from V and 2 bases from J; bases unmatched to any gene: 6. The CDR3 sequence: CAIRTGTSGTNTGELFF. Written as DNA, the CDR3 is TGTGCCATCAGAACTGGGACTAGCGGGACAAACACCGGGGAGCTGTTTTTT.

The J gene is TRBJ2-2, the V gene TRBV6-5; 7 nucleotides line up with TRBD2. CDR1 MNHEY and CDR2 SVGAGI come from the germline V gene. The CDR3 covers 15 residues. V lost 0 bases, J lost 6 bases, and 4 bases stayed unmatched. CDR3: CASSYSGGSAGELFF. The CDR3 DNA is TGTGCCAGCAGTTACTCGGGGGGGTCGGCCGGGGAGCTGTTTTTT.

This chain joins TRBV18 and TRBJ1-1; D is undetermined. This CDR3 contains 13 residues. V dropped 1 base and J dropped 7 bases, with 10 bases sitting between them. CDR1 is KGHSH, CDR2 LQKENI, per germline. The CDR3 region is CASSPLDGGEAFF. The CDR3, as DNA: TGTGCCAGCTCACCACTCGACGGAGGTGAAGCTTTCTTT.

This chain joins TRBV6-5 and TRBJ1-3; maybe TRBD1 (5 bases). The CDR3 contains 16 residues. The ends were cut back, 2 bases at V and 4 bases at J, with 15 bases in the middle. Germline-derived CDR1 and CDR2 are MNHEY and SVGAGI. The CDR3 is CASSYIRSAGGNTIYF. The CDR3 nucleotides are TGTGCCAGCAGTTACATACGGTCGGCAGGGGGAAACACCATATATTTT.

This chain uses TRBV11-2 with TRBJ2-7; D unresolved. The CDR3 length is 14 residues. The germline CDR1 and CDR2 sequences are SGHAT and FQNNGV. Trimming took off 6 bases at V and 0 bases at J, with 12 bases between the two ends. CDR3 DNA: TGTGCCAGCAGGCAGGATAATTTCTCCTACGAGCAGTACTTC. Its translation: CASRQDNFSYEQYF.

The chain links TRBV9 to TRBJ2-2; TRBD2 matches at 9 bases. CDR1 SGDLS and CDR2 YYNGEE come from the germline V gene. V lost 1 base and J lost 7; bases outside the gene matches: 17. CDR3 length: 19 amino acids. The CDR3 DNA is TGTGCCAGCAGCGTAAAGGGGAATCCGCTAGCGGGATTTGTCGGGGAGCTGTTTTTT. Its translation: CASSVKGNPLAGFVGELFF.